The rows below give T cell receptor beta chains drawn from one sample of a study of cytomegalovirus exposure and HLA in healthy donors. Some clones are missing from TCRdb's copy, which holds only in-frame ones; the method was immunoSEQ multiplex PCR. The top ten clones hold around 0.97% of a sample with about 160,000 clones, nearly 80% of them seen once. Sequenced sample: PBMCs. These receptors were taken from a woman aged 50 to 60 in good health and CMV-seropositive. CDR3s include the opening cysteine and the closing phenylalanine or tryptophan. The D gene is left open where the match is weak. Clone size, where shown, is once, few, many, or a class for clones that have expanded.

abundance: .
j_gene: TRBJ2-7
d_gene: TRBD2
v_gene: TRBV7-8
CDR3nt: TGTGCCAGCAGCTTGGGGGGACTAGCGGGGACCTACGAGCAGTACTTC
CDR3aa: CASSLGGLAGTYEQYF

abundance: .
j_gene: TRBJ1-2
d_gene: .
v_gene: TRBV28
CDR3nt: TGTGCCAGCACCTCGGACACCTATGGCTACACCTTC
CDR3aa: CASTSDTYGYTF

abundance: once
j_gene: TRBJ1-4
d_gene: .
v_gene: TRBV28
CDR3nt: TGTGCCAGCATATCTAATGAAAAACTGTTTTTT
CDR3aa: CASISNEKLFF

abundance: .
j_gene: TRBJ1-2
d_gene: .
v_gene: TRBV5-4
CDR3nt: TGTGCCAGCAGCTTGGTCGGGGGAGTCGGCTATGGCTACACCTTC
CDR3aa: CASSLVGGVGYGYTF

abundance: .
j_gene: TRBJ2-5
d_gene: TRBD2
v_gene: TRBV13
CDR3nt: TGTGCCAGCAGCCCCGGCACTCTAGCGGGACAAGAGACCCAGTACTTC
CDR3aa: CASSPGTLAGQETQYF

abundance: once
j_gene: TRBJ2-7
d_gene: TRBD1
v_gene: TRBV5-6
CDR3nt: TGTGCCAGCAGCCCCGGGACAGGGGGCGGCGAGCAGTACTTC
CDR3aa: CASSPGTGGGEQYF

abundance: once
j_gene: TRBJ1-6
d_gene: TRBD1
v_gene: TRBV9
CDR3nt: TGTGCCAGCAGCGTAGGTTCAGGGGGCTATAATTCACCCCTCCACTTT
CDR3aa: CASSVGSGGYNSPLHF

abundance: .
j_gene: TRBJ1-5
d_gene: .
v_gene: TRBV6-1
CDR3nt: TGTGCCAGCAGCTCCACCCCCGGAGGCAATCAGCCCCAGCATTTT
CDR3aa: CASSSTPGGNQPQHF

abundance: .
j_gene: TRBJ2-3
d_gene: .
v_gene: TRBV29-1
CDR3nt: TGCAGCGTTGGGGAGCCCGATACGCAGTATTTT
CDR3aa: CSVGEPDTQYF

abundance: once
j_gene: TRBJ1-6
d_gene: TRBD1
v_gene: TRBV19
CDR3nt: TGTGCCAGTAGTACCGGGGACAGGGCCTATAATTCACCCCTCCACTTT
CDR3aa: CASSTGDRAYNSPLHF

abundance: .
j_gene: TRBJ1-2
d_gene: TRBD1
v_gene: TRBV7-2
CDR3nt: TGTGCCAGCAGCTCGCAGACAGGGAGTCACTATGGCTACACCTTC
CDR3aa: CASSSQTGSHYGYTF

abundance: .
j_gene: TRBJ2-7
d_gene: .
v_gene: TRBV6-4
CDR3nt: TGTGCCAGCAGTGACTGGCGGGCAGTTATGTCCTACGAGCAGTACTTC
CDR3aa: CASSDWRAVMSYEQYF

abundance: .
j_gene: TRBJ2-7
d_gene: TRBD2
v_gene: TRBV7-2
CDR3nt: TGTGCCAGCAGCATTATGGGGGGGACCTCCTACGAGCAGTACTTC
CDR3aa: CASSIMGGTSYEQYF

abundance: few
j_gene: TRBJ1-5
d_gene: .
v_gene: TRBV2
CDR3nt: TGTGCCAGCAGTGATCAGGGCAATCAGCCCCAGCATTTT
CDR3aa: CASSDQGNQPQHF

abundance: .
j_gene: TRBJ1-1
d_gene: TRBD1
v_gene: TRBV7-9
CDR3nt: TGTGCCAGCAGCTTACAGGGGGCGAGCACTGAAGCTTTCTTT
CDR3aa: CASSLQGASTEAFF

abundance: .
j_gene: TRBJ2-7
d_gene: TRBD2
v_gene: TRBV6-1
CDR3nt: TGTGCCACCTTAGCGGGGACGTCTATCGAGCAGTACTTC
CDR3aa: CATLAGTSIEQYF

abundance: once
j_gene: TRBJ2-3
d_gene: .
v_gene: TRBV6-6
CDR3nt: TGTGCCAGCAGCCTTCACTCGGGGATTAGCACAGATACGCAGTATTTT
CDR3aa: CASSLHSGISTDTQYF

abundance: .
j_gene: TRBJ2-3
d_gene: .
v_gene: TRBV27
CDR3nt: TGTGCCAGCAGACCTTCCGGGACTTCCCCTACGCAGTATTTT
CDR3aa: CASRPSGTSPTQYF

abundance: few
j_gene: TRBJ1-4
d_gene: TRBD1
v_gene: TRBV19
CDR3nt: TGTGCCAGTAGTACGGGACAGGGTAATGAAAAACTGTTTTTT
CDR3aa: CASSTGQGNEKLFF

abundance: .
j_gene: TRBJ2-1
d_gene: .
v_gene: TRBV6-1
CDR3nt: TGTGCCAGCAGCCTCAGCGGAGACTCCTACAATGAGCAGTTCTTC
CDR3aa: CASSLSGDSYNEQFF

abundance: .
j_gene: TRBJ2-2
d_gene: .
v_gene: TRBV11-3
CDR3nt: TGTGCCAGCAGCGTCCGTTACACCGGGGAGCTGTTTTTT
CDR3aa: CASSVRYTGELFF

abundance: .
j_gene: TRBJ1-4
d_gene: TRBD1
v_gene: TRBV10-3
CDR3nt: TGTGCCATTGCACCGGGACAGGGACGTGAAAAACTGTTTTTT
CDR3aa: CAIAPGQGREKLFF

abundance: once
j_gene: TRBJ2-1
d_gene: TRBD2
v_gene: TRBV6-6
CDR3nt: TGTGCCAGCAGTTTACGGCGGGGGGGCAATGAGCAGTTCTTC
CDR3aa: CASSLRRGGNEQFF

abundance: .
j_gene: TRBJ1-6
d_gene: .
v_gene: TRBV7-2
CDR3nt: TGTGCCAGCAGCTTAGGAGGGATCCAGAATAATTCACCCCTCCACTTT
CDR3aa: CASSLGGIQNNSPLHF

abundance: .
j_gene: TRBJ1-2
d_gene: TRBD1
v_gene: TRBV10-3
CDR3nt: TGTGCCATCAGGACAGGGTGGGACTATGGCTACACCTTC
CDR3aa: CAIRTGWDYGYTF

abundance: .
j_gene: TRBJ1-1
d_gene: .
v_gene: TRBV7-9
CDR3nt: TGTGCCAGCAGCTTCATCTCGAGTGAAGCTTTCTTT
CDR3aa: CASSFISSEAFF

abundance: .
j_gene: TRBJ2-3
d_gene: .
v_gene: TRBV7-2
CDR3nt: TGTGCCAGCAGCTTAGTAGGAGGGTTTAGCACAGATACGCAGTATTTT
CDR3aa: CASSLVGGFSTDTQYF

abundance: .
j_gene: TRBJ2-2
d_gene: .
v_gene: TRBV10-2
CDR3nt: TGCGCCAGCAGTGACGTAGGACACCCCCCCGGGGAGCTGTTTTTT
CDR3aa: CASSDVGHPPGELFF

abundance: .
j_gene: TRBJ2-5
d_gene: .
v_gene: TRBV5-6
CDR3nt: TGTGCCAGCAGCTTGTGGGCAGAGACCCAGTACTTC
CDR3aa: CASSLWAETQYF

abundance: .
j_gene: TRBJ2-3
d_gene: TRBD2
v_gene: TRBV19
CDR3nt: TGTGCCAGTTCGCCGGGACTAGCGGGGGGGCGATTGGGCACAGATACGCAGTATTTT
CDR3aa: CASSPGLAGGRLGTDTQYF

abundance: few
j_gene: TRBJ2-5
d_gene: .
v_gene: TRBV7-9
CDR3nt: TGTGCCAGCAGCACGGACTCCCAAGAGACCCAGTACTTC
CDR3aa: CASSTDSQETQYF

abundance: few
j_gene: TRBJ2-5
d_gene: TRBD1
v_gene: TRBV7-6
CDR3nt: TGTGCCAGCAGATTGGGACAGGGACAAGAGACCCAGTACTTC
CDR3aa: CASRLGQGQETQYF

abundance: .
j_gene: TRBJ2-1
d_gene: TRBD1
v_gene: TRBV5-1
CDR3nt: TGCGCCAGCAGCTCCCCCTCCGGGACAGGGAAGGATGAGCAGTTCTTC
CDR3aa: CASSSPSGTGKDEQFF

abundance: .
j_gene: TRBJ2-3
d_gene: .
v_gene: TRBV18
CDR3nt: TGTGCCAGCTCCGAGGGGGGCACAGATACGCAGTATTTT
CDR3aa: CASSEGGTDTQYF

abundance: .
j_gene: TRBJ2-5
d_gene: TRBD1
v_gene: TRBV5-6
CDR3nt: TGTGCCAGCAGCTTCTACGGACAGGAGGCAACCCAGTACTTC
CDR3aa: CASSFYGQEATQYF

abundance: .
j_gene: TRBJ1-2
d_gene: .
v_gene: TRBV6-5
CDR3nt: TGTGCCAGCAGCAACTACCAAGCGGGAGGCTACACCTTC
CDR3aa: CASSNYQAGGYTF

abundance: .
j_gene: TRBJ1-2
d_gene: .
v_gene: TRBV7-2
CDR3nt: TGTGCCAGCAGCTTAGATTGGCGGGGGCACAACTATGGCTACACCTTC
CDR3aa: CASSLDWRGHNYGYTF

abundance: .
j_gene: TRBJ1-2
d_gene: .
v_gene: TRBV4-3
CDR3nt: TGCGCCAGCAGCCAAGATCAAGCTTCCGGCCGCAGGAACTATGGCTACACCTTC
CDR3aa: CASSQDQASGRRNYGYTF

abundance: few
j_gene: TRBJ1-3
d_gene: .
v_gene: TRBV4-3
CDR3nt: TGCGCCAGCAGCCGAGAGGGGCTAGGCGTCGGCGTCTCTGGAAACACCATATATTTT
CDR3aa: CASSREGLGVGVSGNTIYF

abundance: .
j_gene: TRBJ2-1
d_gene: .
v_gene: TRBV2
CDR3nt: TGTGCCAGCAGTTTGGATAGCCCGCGGGGCGATGAGCAGTTCTTC
CDR3aa: CASSLDSPRGDEQFF

abundance: .
j_gene: TRBJ1-4
d_gene: .
v_gene: TRBV30
CDR3nt: TGTGCCTGGAGCGTACTAACAGGGAATGAAAAACTGTTTTTT
CDR3aa: CAWSVLTGNEKLFF

abundance: .
j_gene: TRBJ1-1
d_gene: .
v_gene: TRBV6-4
CDR3nt: TGTGCCAGCAGTGACTCGATCGGCACTGAAGCTTTCTTT
CDR3aa: CASSDSIGTEAFF

abundance: .
j_gene: TRBJ1-2
d_gene: .
v_gene: TRBV19
CDR3nt: TGTGCCAGTAGTAACCCCGGGGACTATGGCTACACCTTC
CDR3aa: CASSNPGDYGYTF

abundance: .
j_gene: TRBJ1-1
d_gene: TRBD1
v_gene: TRBV7-2
CDR3nt: TGTGCCAGCAGCTTGGGACAGAGGGGCACTGAAGCTTTCTTT
CDR3aa: CASSLGQRGTEAFF

abundance: .
j_gene: TRBJ1-1
d_gene: .
v_gene: TRBV19
CDR3nt: TGTGCCAGTAGTCCATTAACAGGGCTCACTGAAGCTTTCTTT
CDR3aa: CASSPLTGLTEAFF

abundance: .
j_gene: TRBJ2-5
d_gene: TRBD2
v_gene: TRBV19
CDR3nt: TGTGCCAGTAGTCCCCGGGGAGGGGTAGAGACCCAGTACTTC
CDR3aa: CASSPRGGVETQYF

abundance: .
j_gene: TRBJ2-2
d_gene: .
v_gene: TRBV7-9
CDR3nt: TGTGCCAGCAGCCCGTACGGGGGGCAAGTCGGGGAGCTGTTTTTT
CDR3aa: CASSPYGGQVGELFF

abundance: .
j_gene: TRBJ1-2
d_gene: TRBD1
v_gene: TRBV29-1
CDR3nt: TGCAGCGTCGGGACAGGGGGCTATGGCTACCCCTTC
CDR3aa: CSVGTGGYGYPF

abundance: .
j_gene: TRBJ1-5
d_gene: TRBD1
v_gene: TRBV18
CDR3nt: TGTGCCAGCTCACTGACAGGGAGTAGCAATCAGCCCCAGCATTTT
CDR3aa: CASSLTGSSNQPQHF

abundance: .
j_gene: TRBJ1-6
d_gene: .
v_gene: TRBV5-4
CDR3nt: TGTGCCAGCAGCTTGGGGTCCAGCTCCTATAATTCACCCCTCCACTTT
CDR3aa: CASSLGSSSYNSPLHF

abundance: .
j_gene: TRBJ2-5
d_gene: .
v_gene: TRBV12-2
CDR3nt: TGTGCAAGTCGCCACTATAGGCGACGCGCAAATAACCAAGAGACCCAGTACTTC
CDR3aa: CASRHYRRRANNQETQYF

abundance: .
j_gene: TRBJ1-4
d_gene: .
v_gene: TRBV19
CDR3nt: TGTGCCAGTTCGACACTCCCTTCAACTAATGAAAAACTGTTTTTT
CDR3aa: CASSTLPSTNEKLFF

abundance: .
j_gene: TRBJ2-2
d_gene: .
v_gene: TRBV19
CDR3nt: TGTGCCAGTAGCCTAGGTCCCCCCACGAACACCGGGGAGCTGTTTTTT
CDR3aa: CASSLGPPTNTGELFF

abundance: .
j_gene: TRBJ1-5
d_gene: .
v_gene: TRBV19
CDR3nt: TGTGCCAGCGACCAAAGGGGGAATCAGCCCCAGCATTTT
CDR3aa: CASDQRGNQPQHF

abundance: .
j_gene: TRBJ1-5
d_gene: .
v_gene: TRBV13
CDR3nt: TGTGCCAGCAGCTTAGGCAGAAATAGCAATCAGCCCCAGCATTTT
CDR3aa: CASSLGRNSNQPQHF

abundance: .
j_gene: TRBJ1-2
d_gene: TRBD1
v_gene: TRBV5-4
CDR3nt: TGTGCCAGCAGCCGATCAGGGGGCTATGGCTACACCTTC
CDR3aa: CASSRSGGYGYTF

abundance: .
j_gene: TRBJ2-3
d_gene: .
v_gene: TRBV2
CDR3nt: TGTGCCAGCAGTGAAGGGTGGGAGACAGATACGCAGTATTTT
CDR3aa: CASSEGWETDTQYF

abundance: .
j_gene: TRBJ2-7
d_gene: .
v_gene: TRBV5-6
CDR3nt: TGTGCCAGCAGCTTGACAGGCTGGGTCTCCGAGCAGTACTTC
CDR3aa: CASSLTGWVSEQYF

abundance: .
j_gene: TRBJ1-6
d_gene: .
v_gene: TRBV2
CDR3nt: TGTGCCAGCACTCCACTCGACAGTTATAATTCACCCCTCCACTTT
CDR3aa: CASTPLDSYNSPLHF